The entry below describes one TCR beta chain. The germline gives CDR1 SGHRS, CDR2 YFSETQ. J lost 7 bases, V lost 4 bases, and 14 bases had no gene match. CDR3 length: 15 residues. The entry originates in a study of T cell responses to AZD1222 COVID-19 vaccine. TCRdb's copy holds only in-frame clones and misses some; the assay was immunoSEQ multiplex PCR. This sample has 100,000 or so clones, with roughly 89% found just once. This receptor was taken from an adult in good health. The chain carries TRBV5-1 and TRBJ2-7; 7 bases match TRBD2. Material: peripheral blood, obtained on day 0 of AZD1222 vaccination. The CDR3 here is CASSPSGRALGEQYF. The DNA for the CDR3 is TGCGCCAGCAGCCCCTCGGGGAGGGCCTTAGGTGAGCAGTACTTC.